The 14 T cell receptor beta chains reported below all come from one sample, sequenced in a study of cytomegalovirus exposure and HLA in healthy donors. The PCR employed 60 Vbeta primers together with 13 Jbeta primers. Profiling relied on immunoSEQ multiplex PCR, and the TCRdb table lists in-frame clones only, not all of them. The table includes approximately 110,000 clones, roughly three quarters detected once. What was sequenced was PBMCs. These receptor sequences come from a woman in her fifties or sixties in good health and CMV-seropositive.

This chain links TRBV13 with TRBJ2-5, with TRBD1 matching over 8 bases. The junction had 4 bases not matched to a gene; V was cut back by 4 bases and J by 3 bases. Germline values: CDR1 PRHDT, CDR2 FYEKMQ (reference sequence). The CDR3 consists of 14 residues. CDR3 region: CASSSGQGKETQYF. The CDR3 coding sequence is TGTGCCAGCAGCTCCGGACAGGGTAAAGAGACCCAGTACTTC.

The rearrangement links TRBV4-1 to TRBJ2-3; 7 bases align to TRBD1. This CDR3 is built from 15 residues. V lost 4 bases and J lost 4; bases outside the gene matches: 8. The V gene's germline CDR1 is MGHRA and CDR2 YSYEKL. CDR3 residues: CASSRRQGSADTQYF. The CDR3 coding sequence is TGCGCCAGCAGCCGCAGACAGGGTTCGGCAGATACGCAGTATTTT.

J is TRBJ2-7 and V is TRBV27; tentative D call: TRBD1 (6 bases). Trimming left V 6 bases short and J 1 base short, with 13 bases between. From germline, CDR1 is MNHEY and CDR2 SMNVEV (reference sequence). This CDR3 has 14 amino acids. The DNA of the CDR3 is TGTGCCAGCAGCCCCGGGACACTATCCTACGAGCAGTACTTC. Translating gives CASSPGTLSYEQYF.

The chain joins TRBV9 to TRBJ1-5, with 8 bases that match TRBD1. There are 15 residues in the CDR3. The J segment lost 8 bases and the V segment lost 0 bases, leaving 7 bases of the junction unmatched. Looked up from germline, CDR1 is SGDLS and CDR2 is YYNGEE. The CDR3: CASSVGGTGGEPQHF. CDR3 bases: TGTGCCAGCAGCGTAGGAGGGACAGGTGGGGAGCCCCAGCATTTT.

The V gene is TRBV9, the J gene TRBJ2-1; 14 nucleotides align to TRBD2. Trimming at V came to 3 bases and at J to 9 bases, leaving 5 bases not matched to a gene. The CDR3 totals 15 residues. Germline assignment: CDR1 SGDLS and CDR2 YYNGEE. The CDR3 coding sequence is TGTGCCAGCAGCGAGACTAGCGGGGGGGCGTTTGAGCAGTTCTTC. The encoded protein is CASSETSGGAFEQFF.

The chain carries TRBV6-1 and TRBJ2-7; D is possibly TRBD1 (6 bases). Germline V gene sequence: CDR1 MNHNS, CDR2 SASEGT. V was clipped by 7 bases and J by 0 bases, with 16 bases between them. CDR3 length: 15 residues. The CDR3 sequence: CASTRDRTLSYEQYF. In DNA form, the CDR3 reads TGTGCCAGCACCAGAGACAGGACCCTCTCCTACGAGCAGTACTTC.

In this sample, this clone turned up once. CDR3 region: CASSLGQGAIVGYTF. The CDR3, as DNA: TGTGCCAGCAGCCTAGGACAGGGGGCAATTGTTGGCTACACCTTC. The chain employs TRBV7-2 and TRBJ1-2, with 11 positions matching TRBD1. The V and J ends lost 5 bases and 7 bases, in that order; junction bases with no gene match: 9. This CDR3 spans 15 amino acids. Germline V gene lookup returns CDR1 SGHTA and CDR2 FQGNSA.

Comment on this clone: A read error may account for a junction end that differs from germline. This sequence joins TRBV6-5 and TRBJ2-4; 9 positions agree with TRBD1. Germline CDR1 MNHEY, CDR2 SVGAGI. The CDR3 has 14 amino acids. CDR3 sequence reads: CASREDRGKNSQYF. CDR3 DNA: TGTGCCAGCAGAGAGGACAGGGGCAAAAACAGTCAGTACTTC.

V usage is TRBV9 and J usage is TRBJ1-4; perhaps TRBD1 as D (5 bases). Between the trimmed V and J ends, which lost 0 bases and 8 bases, there was a span of 8 bases. This CDR3 comprises 13 residues. Germline assignment: CDR1 SGDLS and CDR2 YYNGEE. CDR3 loop: CASSVAWGEKLFF. The CDR3 coding sequence is TGTGCCAGCAGCGTAGCCTGGGGCGAAAAACTGTTTTTT.

This sequence joins TRBV5-4 and TRBJ2-3; maybe TRBD1 (6 bases). This CDR3 has 16 residues. Trimming removed 0 bases from V and 2 bases from J, with 13 bases in between. The V gene's germline CDR1 is SGHNT and CDR2 YYREEE (reference sequence). The CDR3 nucleotides read TGTGCCAGCAGCTTGGTGCGCAGGGGCCCCACAGATACGCAGTATTTT. Its protein product is CASSLVRRGPTDTQYF.

This clone appeared a few times. The chain joins TRBV4-3 to TRBJ1-4; 8 nucleotides agree with TRBD1. J was trimmed by 3 bases and V by 2 bases; bases with no gene match: 8. Germline CDR1 reads LGHNA; CDR2 reads YSLEER. This CDR3 has 17 amino acids. DNA of the CDR3: TGCGCCAGCAGCCAATACTTGGACAGGGCTGCTAATGAAAAACTGTTTTTT. Translated: CASSQYLDRAANEKLFF.

V gene TRBV7-9 combines with J gene TRBJ2-3, with D unclear. The CDR3 extends over 15 amino acids. Germline lookup yields CDR1 SEHNR and CDR2 FQNEAQ (reference sequence). V was shortened by 2 bases and J by 1 base, with 10 bases between the two germline ends. The CDR3 here is CASSLLSLGTDTQYF. As DNA, the CDR3 is TGTGCCAGCAGCTTATTAAGCTTGGGCACAGATACGCAGTATTTT.

The rearrangement uses TRBV27 and TRBJ2-3, with D possibly matching TRBD2 (6 bases). The CDR3 spans 17 residues. From germline, CDR1 is MNHEY and CDR2 SMNVEV (reference sequence). V shed 3 bases and J shed 0 bases, with 16 bases lying between them. CDR3 in DNA: TGTGCCAGCAGTTTTAGACCTCCAGGGACTAGCACAGATACGCAGTATTTT. Translated: CASSFRPPGTSTDTQYF.

The CDR3 loop reads CAISESAGGSGSTEAFF. The CDR3 DNA is TGTGCCATCAGTGAGTCGGCGGGGGGATCGGGTAGCACTGAAGCTTTCTTT. J is TRBJ1-1 and V is TRBV10-3, with D possibly TRBD1 on 5 matching bases. Germline V gene lookup returns CDR1 ENHRY and CDR2 SYGVKD. This CDR3 has 17 amino acids. V was cut by 0 bases and J by 4 bases, with 18 bases left in between.